What follows describes a single TCR beta chain. The sample originates from a study of control samples from healthy donors and cancer patients. Assay used: immunoSEQ multiplex PCR; TCRdb lists only in-frame clones, some missing. Of approximately 50,000 clones in the sample, 75% to 90% were seen once. The J segment lost 7 bases and the V segment lost 2 bases, leaving 7 bases of the junction unmatched. The length of the CDR3 is 15 residues. The germline gives CDR1 SNHLY, CDR2 FYNNEI. Source material: PBMCs. The chain recombines TRBV2 with TRBJ2-5; 10 bases match TRBD2. The clonotype originates from a man in his fifties or sixties with head and neck cancer. DNA of the CDR3: TGTGCCAGCAGTGAACGGAGCGGGAGGGCCGTGACCCAGTACTTC. Translating gives CASSERSGRAVTQYF.